This T cell receptor beta chain was recorded in a study of T cells after yellow fever vaccination. Turning to the study itself: Researchers used SMART-Seq v4 Ultra Low Input to prepare fractions that had low cell numbers.

The authors made TCR cDNA by 5'RACE template switching, adding a universal primer site and UMIs. Using its own MiXCR run on the 5' RACE reads, TCRdb lists one record per CDR3 protein. The table records hundreds of thousands of distinct CDR3 sequences, around an eighth of them present only once. The CDR3 sequence is 14 residues long. Deletions cut 5 bases from V and 3 bases from J, with 10 bases between. Germline-derived CDR1 and CDR2 are SGHTA and FQGNSA. Broader study findings: Few clonotypes appeared in both CD4 and CD8 compartments. Boosting was followed by the reappearance of most primary-vaccination clones (just under 97% CD4, about 89% CD8).

With respect to this clonotype: Its antigen is not identified.

The clonotype comes from a man aged 25-45 years who received the YFV17D yellow fever vaccine. The genes are TRBV7-2 and TRBJ2-2, with a possible D match to TRBD2 (6 bases). The sequenced sample was PBMCs, obtained on the day of the yellow fever booster vaccination. The CDR3 sequence: CASSAGRYTGELFF. In DNA form, the CDR3 reads TGTGCCAGCAGCGCGGGGAGGTACACCGGGGAGCTGTTTTTT.